The sequence of this T cell receptor (beta chain) was determined in a study of cytomegalovirus exposure and HLA in healthy donors. Study-level information: Earlier sequencing of about 179 million T cells yielded nearly 120 million unique TCR beta sequences.

PCR employed 60 Vbeta and 13 Jbeta primers. Clones were read by immunoSEQ multiplex PCR, and TCRdb kept only the in-frame ones, dropping some. This sample yields under 150,000 clones, of which 83% are seen a single time; 1% to 1.5% belongs to the top ten. Germline trimming cut 6 bases from V and 6 bases from J; bases unmatched to any gene: 12. The CDR3 runs 16 residues. Germline loops: CDR1 LNHDA, CDR2 SQIVND (reference sequence). Worth noting for this clone: Its antigen is not known.

Whole-study results and caveats: A previous analysis found most TCR beta V segments productive roughly 87% or roughly 30% of the time. It was only CMV serostatus that was available as immune exposure information.

This TCR was sampled from a girl aged 2-10 years in good health and CMV-seronegative. The chain is built from TRBV19 and TRBJ1-5, with 9 nucleotides matching TRBD1. Material for sequencing was PBMCs. The CDR3 DNA reads TGTGCCAGTAGCCCTTACGAGGGGGGACAGGGTCAGCCCCAGCATTTT. This sequence encodes CASSPYEGGQGQPQHF.